This T cell receptor beta chain is drawn from a study of blood T cell repertoires in COVID-19. Study-level background: Samples of COVID-19 (acute and convalescent) were obtained from the United States, Italy and Spain.

Germline CDR1 SGDLS, CDR2 YYNGEE. The ends were cut back, 0 bases at V and 2 bases at J, with 9 bases in the middle. The CDR3 contains 15 residues. Measured with immunoSEQ multiplex PCR; TCRdb has only the in-frame clones, and not every one. Here the sample spans 150,000 to 200,000 clones, around 86% being singletons. The sequenced material came from peripheral blood. This sequence originates from a man between 60 and 75 years old with acute or convalescent COVID-19. The chain employs TRBV9 and TRBJ1-3; D gene unclear. CDR3 DNA: TGTGCCAGCAGCGTAGGCCGGGGTGCTGGAAACACCATATATTTT. Amino acid sequence: CASSVGRGAGNTIYF.